This TCR beta chain appears in the sequencing data of a study of blood T cell repertoires in COVID-19. Study at large: Specimens from acute and convalescent COVID-19 originated in the United States, Italy and Spain.

Some clones are missing from TCRdb's copy, which holds only in-frame ones; the method was immunoSEQ multiplex PCR. The sample shows over 200,000 clones, about 90% of them seen only once. The V end was cut by 5 bases, the J end by 0 bases, with 8 bases between. Looked up from germline, CDR1 is SNHLY and CDR2 is FYNNEI. The CDR3 is made up of 14 amino acids. The chain couples TRBV2 to TRBJ1-5; D may be TRBD1 (5 bases). Sequenced input: peripheral blood. The origin of this receptor is a woman in her 50s with acute or convalescent COVID-19. CDR3 residues: CASSTGSSNQPQHF. DNA for the CDR3: TGTGCCAGCAGTACAGGTTCTAGCAATCAGCCCCAGCATTTT.